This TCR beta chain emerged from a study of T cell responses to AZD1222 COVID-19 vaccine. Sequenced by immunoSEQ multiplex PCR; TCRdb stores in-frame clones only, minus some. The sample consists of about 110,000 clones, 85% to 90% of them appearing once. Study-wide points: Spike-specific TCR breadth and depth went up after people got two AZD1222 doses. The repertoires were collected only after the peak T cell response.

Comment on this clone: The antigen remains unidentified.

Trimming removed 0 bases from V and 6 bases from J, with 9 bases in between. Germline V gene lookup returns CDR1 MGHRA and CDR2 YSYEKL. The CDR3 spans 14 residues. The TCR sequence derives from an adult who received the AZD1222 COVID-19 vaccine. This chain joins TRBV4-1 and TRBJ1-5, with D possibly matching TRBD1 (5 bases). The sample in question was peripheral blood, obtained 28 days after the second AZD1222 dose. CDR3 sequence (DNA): TGCGCCAGCAGCCAAGAATGGGGGATTCAGCCCCAGCATTTT. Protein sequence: CASSQEWGIQPQHF.